This T cell receptor (beta chain) appears in the sequencing data of a study of T cells in Graves' hyperthyroidism and ophthalmopathy. The V gene lost 2 bases and the J gene lost 1 base, with 10 bases spanning the gap. CDR1 and CDR2 from the germline V gene are KGHDR and SFDVKD. CDR3 length: 15 residues. This clonotype occurred a few times. Its antigen is undetermined. Regarding the study as a whole: A model using 13 V-J features told ophthalmopathy apart from stable hyperthyroidism.

In patients aged 18 to 65, hyperthyroidism was newly diagnosed, with duration under 2 months. Investigators excluded patients with uncontrolled infection, other autoimmune disease, pregnancy or lactation. Extraction of PBMCs used about 9.2 ml of fresh peripheral blood. TCR beta CDR3 sequences were amplified from RNA transcripts. The TCR CDR3 was amplified in a first-round RT-PCR using the HTBI primer set. TCRdb processed the multiplex PCR reads anew with MiXCR; each CDR3 protein has one entry. The sample lists around 380,000 distinct CDR3 sequences; about 13% were seen once. This chain connects TRBV24-1 to TRBJ2-5, with D unclear. The source is a man between 25 and 39 years old with Graves' hyperthyroidism that later progressed to Graves' ophthalmopathy. The specimen was blood. The CDR3 protein is CATSDYLGPQETQYF. The CDR3 nucleotides read TGTGCCACCAGTGATTACTTAGGGCCCCAAGAGACCCAGTACTTC.